The rows below give T cell receptor beta chains drawn from one sample of a study of follicular helper T cells after annual influenza vaccination. Measured with immunoSEQ multiplex PCR; TCRdb has only the in-frame clones, and not every one. In the table there are 27,000 or so clones, more than 80% of which are singletons. The sample in question was CXCR5+ CD38- circulating T follicular helper cells from blood, obtained on the day of influenza vaccination. These receptors all stem from an adult who received the influenza vaccine. The conserved cysteine and the conserved F or W are not part of the CDR3 here. The order of the fields is D gene, J gene, V gene, clone size, CDR3 protein. D genes are given only for firm matches. The size of a clone is reported for some rows only, either as once, few or many, or as a class for expanded clones.

>TRBD2|TRBJ2-1|TRBV5-1|-
ASSLGSTSGGARDEQF
>TRBD1|TRBJ2-2|TRBV2|-
ASIRGPNTGELF
>-|TRBJ2-2|TRBV19|few
ASTTTGYTGELF
>-|TRBJ2-3|TRBV5-1|-
ASGPGFSSTDTQY
>-|TRBJ2-2|TRBV7-3|-
ASSKQGAGELF
>TRBD1|TRBJ1-1|TRBV5-4|-
ASSSRRDRGIEAF
>TRBD1|TRBJ2-1|TRBV6-5|-
ASSYSTGASYNEQF
>TRBD2|TRBJ2-7|TRBV5-5|-
ASSRTSGRVAYEQY
>-|TRBJ2-7|TRBV20-1|-
SARGGYEQY
>-|TRBJ1-5|TRBV10-3|few
AISEDSLKQPQH
>TRBD2|TRBJ2-3|TRBV11-2|-
ASSLVGSGSQTDTQY
>-|TRBJ1-1|TRBV7-6|-
ASSFSRVGEAF
>TRBD1|TRBJ1-2|TRBV2|-
ASTRDRAYGYT
>TRBD1|TRBJ1-5|TRBV28|-
AITTGAGYQPQH
>-|TRBJ1-5|TRBV30|-
AWSLAREQPQH
>TRBD1|TRBJ1-5|TRBV18|-
ASSPGTGVNQPQH
>-|TRBJ2-7|TRBV5-1|once
ASSLDRVKQY
>-|TRBJ1-1|TRBV5-4|-
ASSLRTGNTEAF
>-|TRBJ2-7|TRBV7-9|-
ASSLQAGDYEQY
>-|TRBJ1-5|TRBV2|-
ASSATGNNQPQH
>TRBD1|TRBJ1-5|TRBV6-5|-
ASSPTGNSNQPQH
>TRBD2|TRBJ2-1|TRBV7-7|-
ASSRGLAGHNEQF
>-|TRBJ2-5|TRBV7-2|-
ASSLDDGRTQY
>-|TRBJ1-5|TRBV4-1|-
ASSHPRQGILSQH
>-|TRBJ2-7|TRBV30|-
AWRGDNYEQY
>-|TRBJ1-1|TRBV19|-
ASSRTRDSEAF
>-|TRBJ1-5|TRBV15|-
ATSREGPRVNQPQH
>TRBD1|TRBJ2-7|TRBV10-3|-
AISPDRATYEQY
>TRBD1|TRBJ1-4|TRBV5-1|-
ASAGTGGHEKLF
>TRBD2|TRBJ2-2|TRBV5-8|-
ASSDSGSTGELF
>-|TRBJ1-3|TRBV10-1|-
ASKGLSGNTIY
>TRBD2|TRBJ2-7|TRBV6-1|once
ASTELAGPYEQY
>TRBD1|TRBJ1-4|TRBV29-1|-
SVEAGQGSKLF
>TRBD1|TRBJ1-2|TRBV7-9|-
ASSSGQGNYGYT
>-|TRBJ1-6|TRBV27|-
ASSLRRASPLH
>-|TRBJ1-6|TRBV6-1|-
ASSEGAGESPLH
>-|TRBJ1-4|TRBV5-1|-
ASSFLGASYEKLF
>TRBD1|TRBJ1-6|TRBV7-9|-
ASSFIRDKGQVNSPLH
>TRBD1|TRBJ1-4|TRBV2|-
ATYRGTNEKLF
>-|TRBJ2-2|TRBV19|-
ASSRGTEGHTGELF
>TRBD1|TRBJ1-6|TRBV18|-
ASSPGQGNSPLH
>-|TRBJ1-3|TRBV6-1|-
ASSEDSSGNTIY
>-|TRBJ2-1|TRBV7-9|-
ASSLTRGSSYNEQF
>TRBD1|TRBJ1-1|TRBV19|-
ASTDRGYTEAF
>-|TRBJ2-3|TRBV6-1|-
ASGRDTWATQY
>-|TRBJ2-5|TRBV5-3|few
ARSVLNCIRRGFRETQY
>-|TRBJ2-5|TRBV5-1|-
ASRRTQETQY
>-|TRBJ1-2|TRBV2|-
ASSDLVDYGYT
>-|TRBJ1-1|TRBV12-5|-
ASGSTGMNTEAF
>TRBD2|TRBJ2-1|TRBV5-4|-
ASSFSGTRSNEQF
>-|TRBJ1-1|TRBV5-1|-
ASSLAEANTEAF
>-|TRBJ1-1|TRBV5-1|-
ASSLDQGTEAF
>-|TRBJ1-3|TRBV6-6|-
ASSGSSGNTIY
>-|TRBJ2-1|TRBV5-1|few
ASSPGNRGNEQF
>TRBD1|TRBJ2-6|TRBV6-1|-
ASRPGGSGANVLT